Listed here are 13 T cell receptor beta chains from one sample, sequenced in a study of cytomegalovirus exposure and HLA in healthy donors. In the PCR, 60 Vbeta and 13 Jbeta primers were used. Only in-frame clones appear in the TCRdb table, and some are missing; sequencing was by immunoSEQ multiplex PCR. The sample has roughly 140,000 clones; roughly 80% are singletons. Material: PBMCs. The receptors here all came from a woman in her 40s in good health and CMV-seronegative.

The J gene is TRBJ2-4, the V gene TRBV13, with 12 positions matching TRBD1. The germline gives CDR1 PRHDT, CDR2 FYEKMQ (reference sequence). V shed 10 bases and J 5 bases; nucleotides not matched to a gene: 6. The CDR3 loop spans 14 amino acids. CDR3: CATGTGGLENIQYF. In DNA form, the CDR3 reads TGTGCCACAGGGACAGGGGGCCTCGAAAACATTCAGTACTTC.

The chain carries TRBV15 and TRBJ1-4; TRBD1 matches 10 bases. CDR1 LNHNV and CDR2 YYDKDF come from the germline V gene (reference sequence). The CDR3 length is 16 residues. With V trimmed by 0 bases and J by 6 bases, 4 bases remained unmatched. As DNA, the CDR3 is TGTGCCACCAGCAGAGATTCTGGGACAGGGGATGAAAAACTGTTTTTT. The encoded protein is CATSRDSGTGDEKLFF.

The chain recombines TRBV28 with TRBJ1-2; TRBD1 matches 9 bases. From germline, CDR1 is MDHEN and CDR2 SYDVKM. This CDR3 spans 16 amino acids. V lost 5 bases, J lost 3 bases, and 10 bases stayed unmatched. This CDR3 reads CASSAGTGRGDYGYTF. CDR3 bases: TGTGCCAGCAGTGCCGGGACAGGGAGAGGAGACTATGGCTACACCTTC.

This clone has a handful of counts. V usage is TRBV6-5 and J usage is TRBJ1-2; no clear D gene. The germline V gene encodes CDR1 MNHEY and CDR2 SVGAGI. V dropped 3 bases and J dropped 3 bases, with 8 bases sitting between them. There are 13 residues in the CDR3. This CDR3 reads CASSYSRDYGYTF. DNA of the CDR3: TGTGCCAGCAGTTATAGTCGGGACTATGGCTACACCTTC.

This clone was seen only a few times. V usage is TRBV11-2 and J usage is TRBJ1-4; D gene unclear. V was trimmed by 1 base and J by 3 bases, leaving 6 bases between them. Germline loops: CDR1 SGHAT, CDR2 FQNNGV. The CDR3 is 14 residues long. DNA for the CDR3: TGTGCCAGCAGCTTAGGTCAGGCTAATGAAAAACTGTTTTTT. It specifies CASSLGQANEKLFF.

This chain uses TRBV18 with TRBJ1-2; tentative D call: TRBD1 (5 bases). The CDR3 is 14 residues long. The V and J ends lost 6 bases and 1 base respectively, with 12 bases between them. Per the germline V gene, CDR1 is KGHSH and CDR2 is LQKENI. CDR3: CASSPTDINYGYTF. The DNA of the CDR3 is TGTGCCAGCTCCCCGACAGACATTAACTATGGCTACACCTTC.

The genes are TRBV5-4 and TRBJ1-4, with D possibly TRBD1 on 5 matching bases. Trimming pared 1 base from V and 6 bases from J, leaving 16 bases between. The CDR3 totals 16 residues. Germline V gene data show CDR1 as SGHNT and CDR2 as YYREEE (reference sequence). As DNA, the CDR3 is TGTGCCAGCAGCTTGTGGGCGGACGGGGGGTATGAAAAACTGTTTTTT. The encoded protein is CASSLWADGGYEKLFF.

The J gene is TRBJ1-1, the V gene TRBV7-9; no definite D call. Between the trimmed V and J ends, which lost 5 bases and 6 bases, there was a span of 16 bases. Germline CDR1 SEHNR, CDR2 FQNEAQ (reference sequence). The CDR3 has 14 amino acids. This chain's CDR3 is CASSTWAGSAEAFF. The CDR3 nucleotides are TGTGCCAGCAGCACCTGGGCGGGGAGCGCTGAAGCTTTCTTT.

This clone was seen once. V usage is TRBV5-6 and J usage is TRBJ1-3, with D perhaps TRBD1 (6 bases). The V gene lost 4 bases and the J gene lost 2 bases, with 10 bases spanning the gap. Germline V CDR1 and CDR2: SGHDT, YYEEEE. This CDR3 contains 14 residues. As DNA, the CDR3 is TGTGCCAGCAGCACTCGGACAGCTGGAAACACCATATATTTT. Protein product: CASSTRTAGNTIYF. Filled out from reference TRBV5-6 and TRBJ1-3, the complete variable domain reads DAGVTQSPTHLIKTRGQQVTLRCSPKSGHDTVSWYQQALGQGPQFIFQYYEEEERQRGNFPDRFSGHQFPNYSSELNVNALLLGDSALYLCASSTRTAGNTIYFGEGSWLTVV.

The V and J genes are TRBV2 and TRBJ2-7; 12 bases are shared with TRBD2. V lost 11 bases to trimming and J lost 2 bases; unmatched junction nucleotides: 7. The CDR3 is 14 amino acids. Germline CDR1 reads SNHLY; CDR2 reads FYNNEI. CDR3 DNA sequence: TGTGCCTCTCAAGGACTAGCGGGAACCTACGAGCAGTACTTC. This encodes CASQGLAGTYEQYF.

J is TRBJ2-5 and V is TRBV7-6, with a tentative D call TRBD2 (6 bases). Germline CDR1 reads SGHVS; CDR2 reads FNYEAQ. Trimming left V 1 base short and J 1 base short, with 13 bases between. This CDR3 comprises 16 residues. CDR3 in amino acids: CASSLGPAGGQETQYF. The CDR3 nucleotides read TGTGCCAGCAGCTTAGGGCCAGCGGGTGGCCAAGAGACCCAGTACTTC.

The chain joins TRBV27 to TRBJ1-3; D is ambiguous. This CDR3 is 13 amino acids long. Germline V gene lookup returns CDR1 MNHEY and CDR2 SMNVEV (reference sequence). V was clipped by 3 bases and J by 7 bases, with 10 bases between them. Written as DNA, the CDR3 is TGTGCCAGCAGTTTTTCGGGGTCCAACACCATATATTTT. Amino acids: CASSFSGSNTIYF.

The gene calls are TRBV5-1 and TRBJ2-1; D perhaps matches TRBD2 (5 bases). V was pared by 0 bases and J by 5 bases, with 12 bases between. From germline, CDR1 is SGHRS and CDR2 YFSETQ. The CDR3 is 15 amino acids. The CDR3 DNA follows: TGCGCCAGCAGCTTGGCCGAGGGATCGAACAATGAGCAGTTCTTC. Residues: CASSLAEGSNNEQFF.